This T cell receptor beta chain was recovered during a study of T cells in Graves' hyperthyroidism and ophthalmopathy. Many counts were recorded for this clonotype. CDR3 size: 13 residues. Germline CDR1 is SGHDT and CDR2 is YYEEEE. Trimming stripped 2 bases from V and 1 base from J, with 6 bases between. The source material, RNA transcripts, was used to amplify TCR beta CDR3 regions. Initially, a first-round RT-PCR of the TCR CDR3 employed the HTBI primer set. TCRdb independently ran MiXCR on the multiplex PCR reads; one entry per CDR3 protein. The sample contains fewer than 600,000 distinct CDR3 sequences, around an eighth of which appear only once.

This chain links TRBV5-6 with TRBJ1-1; D unclear. The clonotype originates from a woman between 18 and 29 years old with Graves' hyperthyroidism. The sample comprised blood. The CDR3 DNA reads TGTGCCAGCAGCTTTTGGACGAACACTGAAGCTTTCTTT. This codes for CASSFWTNTEAFF.